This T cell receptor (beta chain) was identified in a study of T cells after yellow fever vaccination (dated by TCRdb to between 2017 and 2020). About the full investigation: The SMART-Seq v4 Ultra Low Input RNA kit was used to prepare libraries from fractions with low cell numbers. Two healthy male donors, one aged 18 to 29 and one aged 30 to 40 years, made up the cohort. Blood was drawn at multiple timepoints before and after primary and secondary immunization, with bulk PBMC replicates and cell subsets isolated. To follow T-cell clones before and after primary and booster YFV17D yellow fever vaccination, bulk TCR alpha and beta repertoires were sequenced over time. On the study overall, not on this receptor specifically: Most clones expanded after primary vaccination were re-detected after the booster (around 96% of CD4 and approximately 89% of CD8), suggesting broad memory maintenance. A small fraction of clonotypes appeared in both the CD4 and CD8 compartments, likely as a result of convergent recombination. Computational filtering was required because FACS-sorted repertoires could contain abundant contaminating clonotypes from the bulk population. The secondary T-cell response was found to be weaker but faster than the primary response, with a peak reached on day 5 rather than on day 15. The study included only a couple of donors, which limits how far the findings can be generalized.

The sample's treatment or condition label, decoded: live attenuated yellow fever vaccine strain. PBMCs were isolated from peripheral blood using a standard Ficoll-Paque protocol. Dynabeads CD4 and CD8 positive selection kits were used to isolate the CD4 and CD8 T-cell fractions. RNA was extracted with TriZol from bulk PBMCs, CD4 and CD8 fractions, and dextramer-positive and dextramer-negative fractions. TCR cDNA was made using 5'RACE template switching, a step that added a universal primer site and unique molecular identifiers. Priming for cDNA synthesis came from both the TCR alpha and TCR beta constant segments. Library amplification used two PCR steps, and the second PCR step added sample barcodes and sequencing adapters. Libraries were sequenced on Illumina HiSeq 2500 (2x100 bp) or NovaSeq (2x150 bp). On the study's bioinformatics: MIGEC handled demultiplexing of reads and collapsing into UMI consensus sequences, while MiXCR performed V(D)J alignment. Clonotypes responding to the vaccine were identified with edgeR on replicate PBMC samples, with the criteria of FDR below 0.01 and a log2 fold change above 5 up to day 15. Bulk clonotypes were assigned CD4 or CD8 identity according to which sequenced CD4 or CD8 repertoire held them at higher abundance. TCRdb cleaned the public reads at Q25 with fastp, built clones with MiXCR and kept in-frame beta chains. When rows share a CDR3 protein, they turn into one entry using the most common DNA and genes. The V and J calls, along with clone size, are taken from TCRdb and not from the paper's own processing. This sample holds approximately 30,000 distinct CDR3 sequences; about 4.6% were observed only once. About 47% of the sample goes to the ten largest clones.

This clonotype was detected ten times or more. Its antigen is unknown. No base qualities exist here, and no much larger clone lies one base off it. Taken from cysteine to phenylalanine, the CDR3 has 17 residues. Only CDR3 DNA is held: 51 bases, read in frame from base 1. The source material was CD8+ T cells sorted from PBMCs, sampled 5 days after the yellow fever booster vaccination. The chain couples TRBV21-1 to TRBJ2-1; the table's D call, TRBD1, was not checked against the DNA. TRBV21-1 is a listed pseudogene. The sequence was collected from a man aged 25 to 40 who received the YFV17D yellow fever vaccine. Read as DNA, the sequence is TGTGCCAGCAGCAAACTGGTCGGACAGGTCCCGGGCAATGAGCAGTTCTTC. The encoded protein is CASSKLVGQVPGNEQFF.